Following are 14 T cell receptor beta chains from one sample sequenced in a study of T-cell memory formation after mild COVID-19. TCRdb fed the 5' RACE reads into MiXCR, producing one record per CDR3 protein. The data contain 300,000 to 350,000 distinct CDR3 sequences, roughly an eighth of them singletons. Sequenced material: PBMCs or a T cell subset sorted from them (not recorded which). The receptor source for this set is a man younger than 30 who had mild COVID-19 (a few samples of this study predate the infection). Cell type and time point are not known.

The table lists this clonotype with many counts. This chain connects TRBV5-1 to TRBJ2-1, with D unresolved. This CDR3 has 13 residues. Trimming shortened V by 0 bases and J by 5 bases, and 6 bases separated the two germline ends. CDR1 and CDR2 from the germline V gene are SGHRS and YFSETQ. The CDR3 here is CASSLGVHNEQFF. In DNA form, the CDR3 reads TGCGCCAGCAGCTTGGGGGTACACAATGAGCAGTTCTTC.

The rearrangement uses TRBV29-1 and TRBJ1-2, with 8 bases matching TRBD1. J was trimmed by 1 base and V by 5 bases; bases with no gene match: 6. Germline loops: CDR1 SQVTM, CDR2 ANQGSEA. CDR3 length: 14 residues. For the CDR3, the DNA is TGCAGCGTTCAGACAGGGGTTGGTAACTATGGCTACACCTTC. It codes for CSVQTGVGNYGYTF. The variable domain in full, with the rest retrieved from reference TRBV29-1 and TRBJ1-2, is SAVISQKPSRDICQRGTSLTIQCQVDSQVTMMFWYRQQPGQSLTLIATANQGSEATYESGFVIDKFPISRPNLTFSTLTVSNMSPEDSSIYLCSVQTGVGNYGYTFGSGTRLTVV.

The V call is TRBV24-1, the J call TRBJ1-2; 10 positions agree with TRBD1. Germline V gene data show CDR1 as KGHDR and CDR2 as SFDVKD. There are 14 residues in the CDR3. J was trimmed by 8 bases and V by 3 bases; bases with no gene match: 5. The CDR3 sequence: CATSDDDRGRGYTF. The CDR3 DNA reads as TGTGCCACCAGTGATGATGACAGGGGGCGCGGCTACACCTTC.

Only a few counts were recorded for this clonotype. The rearrangement joins TRBV7-3 to TRBJ2-3, with TRBD2 matching over 11 bases. Germline V gene sequence: CDR1 SGHTA, CDR2 FQGTGA. The CDR3 loop spans 16 amino acids. The ends lost 2 bases at V and 5 bases at J; junction bases unmatched: 6. CDR3 region: CASSLFASGGRDTQYF. For the CDR3, the DNA is TGTGCCAGCAGCTTATTTGCTAGCGGGGGGCGAGATACGCAGTATTTT.

The chain carries TRBV20-1 and TRBJ2-1, with D tentatively TRBD2 (5 bases). This CDR3 region has 12 residues. Germline CDR1 and CDR2: DFQATT and SNEGSKA (reference sequence). V dropped 3 bases and J dropped 9 bases, with 12 bases sitting between them. The CDR3 DNA sequence: TGCAGTGCTAGGAGGGTGGAAGGTGAGCAGTTCTTC. As protein: CSARRVEGEQFF.

This clonotype came up a few times. The genes are TRBV5-1 and TRBJ2-3; 8 positions agree with TRBD1. This CDR3 contains 16 residues. Germline V gene lookup returns CDR1 SGHRS and CDR2 YFSETQ. With 4 bases clipped from V and 0 bases from J, the junction kept 7 bases outside the gene matches. The CDR3 coding sequence is TGCGCCAGCAGCCTAGGACAGGGCATTAGCACAGATACGCAGTATTTT. Its translation: CASSLGQGISTDTQYF.

This clonotype has just a few counts. The chain joins TRBV7-3 to TRBJ2-5; possible D gene TRBD2, 6 bases. V was pared by 2 bases and J by 1 base, with 8 bases between. CDR1 and CDR2 (germline): SGHTA, FQGTGA. This CDR3 comprises 14 residues. The CDR3 loop reads CASSLRGTQETQYF. CDR3 in DNA: TGTGCCAGCAGCTTACGGGGGACCCAAGAGACCCAGTACTTC.

This clonotype was detected only a few times. The V gene is TRBV7-2, the J gene TRBJ2-1, with D possibly being TRBD2 (6 bases). There are 14 residues in the CDR3. Germline lookup yields CDR1 SGHTA and CDR2 FQGNSA. V shed 5 bases and J shed 6 bases, with 14 bases lying between them. CDR3 in DNA: TGTGCCAGCAGCCAAACCCAGGGAGGCAATGAGCAGTTCTTC. This translates into CASSQTQGGNEQFF.

The sample holds a few counts of this clonotype. The chain combines TRBV12-5 with TRBJ2-2, with TRBD1 matching 8 bases. After removal of 4 bases from V and 3 bases from J, the junction contained 7 bases not matched to a gene. CDR3 size: 16 residues. Germline V lookup: CDR1 LGHNT, CDR2 FRNRAP. CDR3 DNA: TGTGCTAGTGGTTGGGGGACAGGAACACACACCGGGGAGCTGTTTTTT. Its protein is CASGWGTGTHTGELFF.

This clonotype appeared many times. The V call is TRBV7-6, the J call TRBJ2-5; perhaps D is TRBD1 or TRBD2 (5 bases each). Germline V gene data show CDR1 as SGHVS and CDR2 as FNYEAQ. V gave up 4 bases and J gave up 5 bases, with 20 bases separating them. CDR3 length: 16 amino acids. DNA of the CDR3: TGTGCCAGCAGCTCGCCCCCCGACGGGACCGGGGAGACCCAGTACTTC. Translation: CASSSPPDGTGETQYF.

This clonotype has more than one count but fewer than ten. The CDR3 is CASSQRTAAYYGYTF. The CDR3 bases are TGTGCCAGCAGCCAACGTACGGCAGCCTACTATGGCTACACCTTC. The genes are TRBV4-2 and TRBJ1-2; no clear D gene. The CDR3 extends over 15 amino acids. The V gene's germline CDR1 is LGHNA and CDR2 YNFKEQ. Trimming pared 2 bases from V and 3 bases from J, leaving 13 bases between.

This clonotype has ten or more counts. The V and J genes are TRBV5-5 and TRBJ1-5; D unclear. The CDR3 is made up of 14 amino acids. From germline, CDR1 is SGHKS and CDR2 YYEKEE (reference sequence). Trimming removed 0 bases at V and 9 bases at J, with 13 bases between. CDR3 nucleotides: TGTGCCAGCAGCTTGGAAAGCTCGGGAGGGCCCCAGCATTTT. As protein: CASSLESSGGPQHF.

This clonotype was observed a few times. This chain links TRBV6-5 with TRBJ1-2; perhaps TRBD1 as D (5 bases). The CDR3 is made up of 14 amino acids. Trimming left V 0 bases short and J 6 bases short, with 11 bases between. Germline V gene lookup returns CDR1 MNHEY and CDR2 SVGAGI. DNA of the CDR3: TGTGCCAGCAGTTACTCGGGGCGTCTGGATGGCTACACCTTC. This encodes CASSYSGRLDGYTF.

The chain combines TRBV5-1 with TRBJ2-7; 13 positions match TRBD2. J gave up 2 bases and V 4 bases, and 3 bases lay outside the gene matches. CDR1 and CDR2 from the germline V gene are SGHRS and YFSETQ. The CDR3 runs 15 residues. The CDR3 nucleotides are TGCGCCAGCAGCGCCGGGACTAGCGGGACCTACGAGCAGTACTTC. Its translation: CASSAGTSGTYEQYF.